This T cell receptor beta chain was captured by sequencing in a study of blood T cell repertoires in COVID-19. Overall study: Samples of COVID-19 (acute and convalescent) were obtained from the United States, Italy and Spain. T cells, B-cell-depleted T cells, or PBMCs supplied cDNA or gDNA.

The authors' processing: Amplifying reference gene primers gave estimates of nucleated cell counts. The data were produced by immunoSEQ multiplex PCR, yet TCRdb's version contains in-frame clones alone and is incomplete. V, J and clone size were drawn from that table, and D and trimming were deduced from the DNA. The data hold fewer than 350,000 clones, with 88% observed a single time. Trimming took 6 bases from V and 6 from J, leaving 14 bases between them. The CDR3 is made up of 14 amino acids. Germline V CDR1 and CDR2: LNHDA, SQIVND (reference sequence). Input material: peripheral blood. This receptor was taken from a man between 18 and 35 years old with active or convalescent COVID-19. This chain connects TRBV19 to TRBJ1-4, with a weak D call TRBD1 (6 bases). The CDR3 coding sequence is TGTGCCAGTAGCCCCAGGGGTGGGGATGAAAAACTGTTTTTT. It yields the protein CASSPRGGDEKLFF.